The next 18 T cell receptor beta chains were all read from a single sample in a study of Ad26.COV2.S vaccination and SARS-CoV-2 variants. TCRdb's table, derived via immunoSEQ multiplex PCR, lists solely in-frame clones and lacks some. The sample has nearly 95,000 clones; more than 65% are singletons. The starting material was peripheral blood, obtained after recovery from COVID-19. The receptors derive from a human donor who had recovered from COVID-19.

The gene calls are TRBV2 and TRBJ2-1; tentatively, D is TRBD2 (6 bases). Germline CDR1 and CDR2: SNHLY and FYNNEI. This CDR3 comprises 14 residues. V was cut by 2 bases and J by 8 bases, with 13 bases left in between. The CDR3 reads CASSELAPQDEQFF. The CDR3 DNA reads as TGTGCCAGCAGTGAACTAGCGCCTCAGGATGAGCAGTTCTTC.

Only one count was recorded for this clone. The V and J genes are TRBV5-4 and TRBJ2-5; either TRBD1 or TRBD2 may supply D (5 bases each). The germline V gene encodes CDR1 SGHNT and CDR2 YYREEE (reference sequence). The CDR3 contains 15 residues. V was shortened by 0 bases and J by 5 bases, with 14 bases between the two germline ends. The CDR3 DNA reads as TGTGCCAGCAGCTTGGCCTGGGGGAATGGGGAGACCCAGTACTTC. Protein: CASSLAWGNGETQYF.

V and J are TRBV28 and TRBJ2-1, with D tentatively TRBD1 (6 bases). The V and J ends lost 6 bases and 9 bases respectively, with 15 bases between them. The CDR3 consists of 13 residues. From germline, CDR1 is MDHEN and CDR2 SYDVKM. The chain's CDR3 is CASRSRQVGEQFF. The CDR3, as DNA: TGTGCCAGCAGGTCCCGACAGGTGGGTGAGCAGTTCTTC.

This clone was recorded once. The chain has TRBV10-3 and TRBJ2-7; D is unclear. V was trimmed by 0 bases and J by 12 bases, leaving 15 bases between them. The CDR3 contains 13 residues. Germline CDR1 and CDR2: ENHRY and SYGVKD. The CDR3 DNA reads TGTGCCATCAGTGAGTCAGGTTACCGGGTAGGGTACTTC. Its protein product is CAISESGYRVGYF.

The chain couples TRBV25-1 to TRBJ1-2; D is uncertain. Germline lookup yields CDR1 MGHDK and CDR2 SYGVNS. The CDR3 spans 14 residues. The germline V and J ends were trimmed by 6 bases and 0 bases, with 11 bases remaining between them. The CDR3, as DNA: TGTGCCAGCAGCGCAAGTGGGGCTAACTATGGCTACACCTTC. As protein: CASSASGANYGYTF.

The CDR3 reads CASSNQFAGASNQPQHF. Here the CDR3 DNA reads TGTGCCAGTAGTAATCAATTTGCAGGGGCTAGCAATCAGCCCCAGCATTTT. J is TRBJ1-5 and V is TRBV19, with TRBD1 as a possible D gene (6 bases). V was trimmed by 4 bases and J by 0 bases, leaving 16 bases between them. The CDR3 has 17 residues. Germline loops: CDR1 LNHDA, CDR2 SQIVND (reference sequence).

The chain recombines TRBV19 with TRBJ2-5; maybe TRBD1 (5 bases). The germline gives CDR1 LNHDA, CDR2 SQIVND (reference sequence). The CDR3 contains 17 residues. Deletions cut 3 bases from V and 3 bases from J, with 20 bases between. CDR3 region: CASSIGSQWGPKETQYF. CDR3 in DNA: TGTGCCAGTAGTATCGGCTCTCAGTGGGGCCCTAAAGAGACCCAGTACTTC.

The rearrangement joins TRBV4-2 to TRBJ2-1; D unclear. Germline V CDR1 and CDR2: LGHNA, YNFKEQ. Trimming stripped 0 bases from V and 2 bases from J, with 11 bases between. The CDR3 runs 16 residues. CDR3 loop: CASSQEAGNPYNEQFF. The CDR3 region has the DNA TGTGCCAGCAGCCAAGAAGCCGGAAATCCCTACAATGAGCAGTTCTTC.

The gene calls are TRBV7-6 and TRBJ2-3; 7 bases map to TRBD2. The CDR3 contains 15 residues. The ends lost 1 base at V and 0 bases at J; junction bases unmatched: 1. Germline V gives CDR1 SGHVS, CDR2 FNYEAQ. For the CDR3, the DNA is TGTGCCAGCAGCTTAGTTAGCGGGAGCACAGATACGCAGTATTTT. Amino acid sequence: CASSLVSGSTDTQYF. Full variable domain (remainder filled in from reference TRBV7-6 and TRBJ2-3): GAGVSQSPRYKVTKRGQDVALRCDPISGHVSLYWYRQALGQGPEFLTYFNYEAQQDKSGLPNDRFSAERPEGSISTLTIQRTEQRDSAMYRCASSLVSGSTDTQYFGPGTRLTVL.

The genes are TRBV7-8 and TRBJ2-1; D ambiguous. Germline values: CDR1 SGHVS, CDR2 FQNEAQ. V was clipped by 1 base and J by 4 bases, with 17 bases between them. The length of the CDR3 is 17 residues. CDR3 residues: CASSLVVGGVGYNEQFF. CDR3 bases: TGTGCCAGCAGCTTAGTGGTTGGCGGAGTGGGATACAATGAGCAGTTCTTC.

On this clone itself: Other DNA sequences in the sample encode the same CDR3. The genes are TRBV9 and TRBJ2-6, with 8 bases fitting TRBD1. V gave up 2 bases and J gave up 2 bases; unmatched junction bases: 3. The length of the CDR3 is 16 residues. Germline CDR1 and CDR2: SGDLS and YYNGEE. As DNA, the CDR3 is TGTGCCAGCAGCGTGTCAGGGGGCACTGGGGCCAACGTCCTGACTTTC. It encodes CASSVSGGTGANVLTF.

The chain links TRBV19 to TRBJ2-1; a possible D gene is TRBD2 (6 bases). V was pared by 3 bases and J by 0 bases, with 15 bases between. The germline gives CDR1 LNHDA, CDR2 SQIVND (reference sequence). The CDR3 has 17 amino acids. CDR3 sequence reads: CASSIDSGGSSYNEQFF. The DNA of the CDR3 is TGTGCCAGTAGTATTGATTCTGGGGGGAGCTCCTACAATGAGCAGTTCTTC.

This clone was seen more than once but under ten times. The DNA for the CDR3 is TGTGCCAGCAGCTCCGGGACAGTGGGCAATCAGCCCCAGCATTTT. Residues: CASSSGTVGNQPQHF. The rearrangement joins TRBV7-2 to TRBJ1-5, with 7 bases aligning to TRBD1. With 4 bases clipped from V and 2 bases from J, the junction kept 5 bases outside the gene matches. CDR3 length equals 15 residues. CDR1 SGHTA and CDR2 FQGNSA come from the germline V gene.

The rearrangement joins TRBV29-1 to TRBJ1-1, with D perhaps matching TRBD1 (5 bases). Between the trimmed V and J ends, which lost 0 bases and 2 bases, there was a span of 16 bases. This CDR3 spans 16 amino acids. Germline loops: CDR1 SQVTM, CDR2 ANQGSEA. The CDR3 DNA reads TGCAGCGTTGAAGATCGCGCAGGGTCGGCAAACACTGAAGCTTTCTTT. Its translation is CSVEDRAGSANTEAFF.

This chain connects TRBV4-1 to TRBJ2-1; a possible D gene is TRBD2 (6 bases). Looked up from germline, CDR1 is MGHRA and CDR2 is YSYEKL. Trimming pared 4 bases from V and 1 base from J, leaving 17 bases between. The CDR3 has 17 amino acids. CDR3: CASSPPPGRGSYNEQFF. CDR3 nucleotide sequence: TGCGCCAGCAGCCCCCCCCCAGGGCGGGGATCCTACAATGAGCAGTTCTTC.

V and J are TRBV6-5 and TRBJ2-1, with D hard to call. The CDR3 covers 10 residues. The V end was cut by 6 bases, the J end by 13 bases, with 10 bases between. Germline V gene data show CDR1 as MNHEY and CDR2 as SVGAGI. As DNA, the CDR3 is TGTGCCAGCAGAGAGATTCTTCAGTTCTTC. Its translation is CASREILQFF.

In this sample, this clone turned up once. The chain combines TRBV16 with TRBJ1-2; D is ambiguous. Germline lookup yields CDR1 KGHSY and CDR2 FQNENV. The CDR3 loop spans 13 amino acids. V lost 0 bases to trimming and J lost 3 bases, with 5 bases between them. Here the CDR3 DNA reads TGTGCCAGCAGCCAATCGGGTCACTATGGCTACACCTTC. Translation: CASSQSGHYGYTF. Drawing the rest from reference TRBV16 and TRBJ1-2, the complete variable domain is GEEVAQTPKHLVRGEGQKAKLYCAPIKGHSYVFWYQQVLKNEFKFLISFQNENVFDETGMPKERFSAKCLPNSPCSLEIQATKLEDSAVYFCASSQSGHYGYTFGSGTRLTVV.

Written as DNA, the CDR3 is TGTGCCAGCAGAAGTACCAGGGGGGTCTCTGGAAACACCATATATTTT. Translation gives CASRSTRGVSGNTIYF. V usage is TRBV28 and J usage is TRBJ1-3, with 7 bases that match TRBD1. The V segment lost 6 bases and the J segment 0 bases; nucleotides outside the gene matches: 8. The CDR3 is 16 amino acids. Germline values: CDR1 MDHEN, CDR2 SYDVKM.